This T cell receptor (beta chain) was identified in a study of beta chain features in type 1 diabetes. cDNA synthesis used the whole RNA isolate, giving expressed TCRB sequences. Produced via immunoSEQ multiplex PCR; TCRdb's table is partial and in-frame only. The table records 900,000 or so clones, 15% to 20% of them present only once. The CDR3 sequence is 15 residues long. This clone was observed a handful of times. The target antigen is unknown. Broader study findings: Moderate but significant shortening of TCRB CDR3s was recorded in all four CD4+ subsets from Type 1 diabetes patients. Among patients, naive, central memory and Treg TCRB repertoires appeared more similar than among healthy donors.

Specimen: naive CD4+ T cells from blood. The genes are TRBV21-1 and TRBJ2-2; the D call of TRBD1 is as the table states it, not checked on the DNA. TRBV21-1 is described as a pseudogene. The clonotype was recovered from a young woman in good health. The CDR3 DNA reads as TGTGCCAGCAGCACCCGGGACAGGAGGACCGGGGAGCTGTTTTTT. Translating gives CASSTRDRRTGELFF.